One and the same sample provided the 27 T cell receptor beta chains below, sequenced in a study of cytomegalovirus exposure and HLA in healthy donors. The table came from immunoSEQ multiplex PCR; TCRdb's copy has only in-frame clones and leaves some out. The repertoire consists of 200,000 to 250,000 clones, with around 80% occurring once and the leading ten covering about 14%. Sequences were obtained from PBMCs. Receptors originate from a woman younger than 45 in good health and CMV-seropositive.

The chain joins TRBV6-1 to TRBJ2-7; D unclear. The germline CDR1 and CDR2 sequences are MNHNS and SASEGT. This CDR3 has 14 amino acids. Trimming took off 1 base at V and 3 bases at J, with 10 bases between the two ends. In nucleotides, the CDR3 is TGTGCCAGCAGTGAAGAGGGCTGGCGCTACGAGCAGTACTTC. It specifies CASSEEGWRYEQYF.

Notes on this clone: Additional DNA sequences in this sample encode the identical CDR3. The V call is TRBV5-6, the J call TRBJ2-5, with D tentatively TRBD2 (5 bases). Germline V gene data show CDR1 as SGHDT and CDR2 as YYEEEE. The CDR3 length is 14 residues. Trimming took 0 bases from V and 2 from J, leaving 8 bases between them. As DNA, the CDR3 is TGTGCCAGCAGCTTGGGAGCGGTTCAAGAGACCCAGTACTTC. This encodes CASSLGAVQETQYF.

This rearrangement joins TRBV7-2 to TRBJ1-2; TRBD1 matches at 7 bases. In germline, CDR1 is SGHTA, CDR2 FQGNSA. There are 15 residues in the CDR3. The ends lost 1 base at V and 3 bases at J; junction bases unmatched: 5. The CDR3 DNA follows: TGTGCCAGCAGCTTAGACAGGGGACGAGACTATGGCTACACCTTC. Its translation: CASSLDRGRDYGYTF.

This clone appeared a few times. This chain links TRBV6-1 with TRBJ2-2, with D possibly TRBD2 on 6 matching bases. The germline V gene has CDR1 MNHNS and CDR2 SASEGT. V was cut by 6 bases and J by 6 bases, with 11 bases left in between. The CDR3 consists of 13 residues. This CDR3 is CASRSRGAGELFF. The CDR3 DNA is TGTGCCAGCAGGTCGCGGGGAGCCGGGGAGCTGTTTTTT.

This sequence joins TRBV27 and TRBJ1-2; D is perhaps TRBD1 (6 bases). The CDR3 is 18 amino acids. Germline V gene lookup returns CDR1 MNHEY and CDR2 SMNVEV (reference sequence). V lost 5 bases and J lost 0, with 22 bases in between. CDR3 protein: CASSLYPPLGATNYGYTF. CDR3 nucleotides: TGTGCCAGCAGTCTCTACCCCCCTTTGGGGGCTACTAACTATGGCTACACCTTC.

The chain employs TRBV27 and TRBJ1-2; D is perhaps TRBD1 (6 bases). This CDR3 has 13 amino acids. Germline V gives CDR1 MNHEY, CDR2 SMNVEV (reference sequence). V lost 9 bases, J lost 0 bases, and 11 bases lay in between. CDR3 sequence (DNA): TGTGCCAGTAAAGCAGGGGCTAACTATGGCTACACCTTC. Its translation: CASKAGANYGYTF.

The DNA of the CDR3 is TGTGCCTGGACCCGGGGCCCCCCCTCCTACGAGCAGTACTTC. Protein sequence: CAWTRGPPSYEQYF. V and J are TRBV30 and TRBJ2-5; D tentatively fits TRBD1 or TRBD2 (5 bases each). The DNA end lines up better with TRBJ2-7; the J call may be wrong. CDR1 and CDR2 from the germline V gene are GTSNPN and SVGIG (reference sequence). The length of the CDR3 is 14 residues.

The chain joins TRBV18 to TRBJ2-5; D possibly matches TRBD1 or TRBD2 (6 bases each). Trimming shortened V by 5 bases and J by 4 bases, and 17 bases separated the two germline ends. This CDR3 has 15 residues. Germline V gene data show CDR1 as KGHSH and CDR2 as LQKENI. Here the CDR3 reads CASSEPPGAGETQYF. In DNA form, the CDR3 reads TGTGCCAGCTCAGAGCCCCCGGGGGCTGGAGAGACCCAGTACTTC.

V is TRBV4-1 and J is TRBJ2-2; 9 positions match TRBD1. Germline lookup yields CDR1 MGHRA and CDR2 YSYEKL. With V trimmed by 4 bases and J by 7 bases, 7 bases remained unmatched. The CDR3 sequence is 15 residues long. CDR3 residues: CASSLGQGQGGELFF. CDR3 coding DNA: TGCGCCAGCAGCCTCGGACAGGGGCAGGGCGGGGAGCTGTTTTTT.

J is TRBJ1-5 and V is TRBV30; TRBD1 is a possible D gene (6 bases). Between the trimmed V and J ends, which lost 2 bases and 4 bases, there was a span of 9 bases. From germline, CDR1 is GTSNPN and CDR2 SVGIG (reference sequence). The CDR3 extends over 13 amino acids. The CDR3 nucleotides are TGTGCCTGGAGTCGGACAGCTAATCAGCCCCAGCATTTT. It encodes CAWSRTANQPQHF.

This chain joins TRBV27 and TRBJ2-7; D is perhaps TRBD2 (5 bases). V gave up 6 bases and J gave up 6 bases, with 12 bases separating them. The CDR3 totals 12 residues. Germline loops: CDR1 MNHEY, CDR2 SMNVEV (reference sequence). The CDR3 nucleotides are TGTGCCAGCAGACACGGACGGGGCGAGCAGTACTTC. It is translated as CASRHGRGEQYF.

The rearrangement joins TRBV5-6 to TRBJ2-7; 8 nucleotides align to TRBD2. The CDR3 extends over 14 amino acids. Germline CDR1 reads SGHDT; CDR2 reads YYEEEE. The trim removed 2 bases at V and 5 bases at J, leaving 6 bases unmatched. The CDR3: CASSFISGSDEQYF. CDR3 DNA sequence: TGTGCCAGCAGCTTTATAAGCGGGAGTGACGAGCAGTACTTC.

This clone was observed once. V is TRBV14 and J is TRBJ2-5; D is perhaps TRBD2 (6 bases). Trimming stripped 4 bases from V and 5 bases from J, with 17 bases between. Germline V CDR1 and CDR2: SGHDN, FVKESK. The CDR3 spans 15 residues. The CDR3 nucleotides are TGTGCCAGCAGCCCATCCTTGGGGGGAGTGGAGACCCAGTACTTC. As protein: CASSPSLGGVETQYF.

With regard to this clone: The sample carries other DNA sequences with the same CDR3. The V call is TRBV30, the J call TRBJ1-1; D is possibly TRBD1 (5 bases). The CDR3 runs to 11 residues. Germline V lookup: CDR1 GTSNPN, CDR2 SVGIG (reference sequence). Trimming stripped 1 base from V and 5 bases from J, with 5 bases between. The CDR3 is CAWSDRTEAFF. CDR3 bases: TGTGCCTGGAGTGACAGGACTGAAGCTTTCTTT. The complete variable domain, with remaining parts taken from reference TRBV30 and TRBJ1-1, reads SQTIHQWPATLVQPVGSPLSLECTVEGTSNPNLYWYRQAAGRGLQLLFYSVGIGQISSEVPQNLSASRPQDRQFILSSKKLLLSDSGFYLCAWSDRTEAFFGQGTRLTVV.

This clone was detected once. V gene TRBV25-1 combines with J gene TRBJ2-1; possible D gene TRBD1, 5 bases. Germline assignment: CDR1 MGHDK and CDR2 SYGVNS. This CDR3 spans 11 amino acids. Between the trimmed V and J ends, which lost 6 bases and 9 bases, there was a span of 9 bases. CDR3 in amino acids: CASRGPGEQFF. CDR3 sequence (DNA): TGTGCCAGCAGGGGGCCCGGTGAGCAGTTCTTC.

Comment on this clone: Germline and junction disagree at one end, which may indicate a read error. The chain recombines TRBV2 with TRBJ2-7, with 7 positions matching TRBD1. CDR3 length: 12 residues. Looked up from germline, CDR1 is SNHLY and CDR2 is FYNNEI. DNA of the CDR3: TGTGCCAGCAGTGATGGGGACAGCTGGCGAAACTTC. Protein sequence: CASSDGDSWRNF.

This clone has a single count. The chain links TRBV4-3 to TRBJ1-4; D is uncertain. The CDR3 sequence is 16 residues long. Per the germline V gene, CDR1 is LGHNA and CDR2 is YSLEER. Trimming shortened V by 3 bases and J by 6 bases, and 17 bases separated the two germline ends. CDR3 sequence (DNA): TGCGCCAGCAGCCAGGGCCGAAGTACTTACGATGAAAAACTGTTTTTT. It is translated as CASSQGRSTYDEKLFF.

In its sample, this clone was seen once. This chain joins TRBV9 and TRBJ2-3; TRBD2 might be the D (6 bases). Germline V gives CDR1 SGDLS, CDR2 YYNGEE. The germline V and J ends were trimmed by 1 base and 2 bases, with 14 bases remaining between them. This CDR3 spans 16 amino acids. The CDR3 loop reads CASSVFGSGATDTQYF. For the CDR3, the DNA is TGTGCCAGCAGCGTATTCGGTAGCGGAGCCACAGATACGCAGTATTTT.

This chain uses TRBV5-6 with TRBJ1-5, with D maybe TRBD1 (5 bases). Germline V gene sequence: CDR1 SGHDT, CDR2 YYEEEE. The V and J ends lost 0 bases and 4 bases respectively, with 11 bases between them. There are 15 residues in the CDR3. In DNA form, the CDR3 reads TGTGCCAGCAGCTTGGCTGTCGAGGGGAATCAGCCCCAGCATTTT. Its protein product is CASSLAVEGNQPQHF.

The chain has TRBV5-1 and TRBJ2-3; D remains ambiguous. The CDR3 is made up of 15 amino acids. Germline CDR1 reads SGHRS; CDR2 reads YFSETQ. V lost 8 bases and J lost 0, with 16 bases in between. DNA for the CDR3: TGCGCCAGTACCCCTAGTTCCCCTAGCACAGATACGCAGTATTTT. Protein sequence: CASTPSSPSTDTQYF.

V usage is TRBV27 and J usage is TRBJ2-1; TRBD1 is a possible D gene (5 bases). This CDR3 has 12 amino acids. V lost 8 bases to trimming and J lost 5 bases, with 10 bases between them. The germline CDR1 and CDR2 sequences are MNHEY and SMNVEV (reference sequence). The CDR3 coding sequence is TGTGCCAGCGGCAGGGTTGACAATGAGCAGTTCTTC. Protein product: CASGRVDNEQFF.

The CDR3 DNA sequence: TGCAGTGCTAGCTGGAGACACACCTTC. Protein product: CSASWRHTF. This chain joins TRBV20-1 and TRBJ1-2; D not resolved. Germline lookup yields CDR1 DFQATT and CDR2 SNEGSKA (reference sequence). The ends were cut back, 3 bases at V and 12 bases at J, with 8 bases in the middle. The length of the CDR3 is 9 residues.

This chain connects TRBV9 to TRBJ2-1, with 10 nucleotides matching TRBD2. Trimming took 3 bases from V and 8 from J; bases not matched to a gene: 17. From germline, CDR1 is SGDLS and CDR2 YYNGEE. The length of the CDR3 is 18 residues. CDR3 in amino acids: CASSGRGKAGGPFDEQFF. CDR3 DNA: TGTGCCAGCAGCGGACGCGGGAAAGCGGGAGGGCCTTTCGATGAGCAGTTCTTC.

CDR3 in DNA: TGTGCCAGCAGCTTAGATCCGGGGACTGAAGCTTTCTTT. Amino acids: CASSLDPGTEAFF. The chain couples TRBV7-3 to TRBJ1-1, with unresolved D. Trimming pared 2 bases from V and 5 bases from J, leaving 9 bases between. There are 13 residues in the CDR3. CDR1 is SGHTA and CDR2 is FQGTGA in the germline V gene.

V is TRBV7-2 and J is TRBJ2-1, with D hard to call. Deletions cut 7 bases from V and 9 bases from J, with 16 bases between. The CDR3 totals 13 residues. Germline V gives CDR1 SGHTA, CDR2 FQGNSA. DNA for the CDR3: TGTGCCAGCAACGAACGGGTCCGGAGTGAGCAGTTCTTC. Amino acids: CASNERVRSEQFF.

The genes are TRBV7-8 and TRBJ1-2; 8 nucleotides match TRBD1. J was trimmed by 2 bases and V by 5 bases; bases with no gene match: 7. This CDR3 contains 15 residues. The V gene's germline CDR1 is SGHVS and CDR2 FQNEAQ. This chain's CDR3 is CASSPSTGGNYGYTF. The CDR3 region has the DNA TGTGCCAGCAGCCCGTCTACAGGGGGAAACTATGGCTACACCTTC.

This rearrangement joins TRBV28 to TRBJ2-2, with 9 bases matching TRBD2. CDR1 is MDHEN, CDR2 SYDVKM, per germline. The CDR3 covers 16 residues. Trimming took 5 bases from V and 6 from J; bases not matched to a gene: 10. DNA for the CDR3: TGTGCCAGCAGTACTGCCGGGACTAGCTCGGCCGGGGAGCTGTTTTTT. Residues: CASSTAGTSSAGELFF.